This passage covers 27 T cell receptor beta chains from one sample sequenced in a study of T cells after yellow fever vaccination (dated by TCRdb to about 2019). The treatment or condition label, read with the paper, signifies: live attenuated yellow fever vaccine strain. Library creation used 5' RACE. TCRdb shows the sequencer as Illumina HiSeq 2500. TCRdb applied fastp at Q25 and MiXCR to the public reads, then kept only in-frame beta chains. Records with the same CDR3 protein are collapsed into one entry carrying the most frequent genes and DNA. A total of approximately 510,000 distinct CDR3 sequences appear in this sample, about a fifth of them only once. The ten top clones hold 16% of the sample. Here the sequenced sample was PBMCs, taken approximately 22 days after the first yellow fever vaccination. All receptors derive from a man aged 18-30 years who received the YFV17D yellow fever vaccine.

This chain uses TRBV12-3 or TRBV12-4 with TRBJ2-1; D not resolved. The CDR3 contains 13 residues. V gave up 4 bases and J gave up 8 bases, with 12 bases separating them. CDR3 sequence: CASSSTLGYEQFF. CDR3 bases: TGTGCCAGCAGTTCTACCCTGGGCTATGAGCAGTTCTTC.

The chain couples TRBV20-1 to TRBJ2-7; TRBD2 agrees at 10 bases. CDR3 size: 16 residues. The junction had 10 bases not matched to a gene; V was cut back by 5 bases and J by 0 bases. Germline loops: CDR1 DFQATT, CDR2 SNEGSKA (reference sequence). This chain's CDR3 is CSAPLAGVQSSYEQYF. The DNA for the CDR3 is TGCAGTGCTCCTCTAGCGGGGGTTCAAAGCTCCTACGAGCAGTACTTC.

This clonotype showed up many times. This chain uses TRBV20-1 with TRBJ2-7, with TRBD1 matching 9 bases. CDR3 length equals 12 residues. J gave up 1 base and V 6 bases, and 1 base lay outside the gene matches. CDR1 and CDR2 (germline): DFQATT, SNEGSKA (reference sequence). This CDR3 reads CSAGTGSYEQYF. Here the CDR3 DNA reads TGCAGTGCCGGGACAGGGTCCTACGAGCAGTACTTC.

There are a few counts of this clonotype. The chain carries TRBV29-1 and TRBJ2-7, with D perhaps matching TRBD2 (5 bases). Germline CDR1 is SQVTM and CDR2 is ANQGSEA. There are 11 residues in the CDR3. V lost 7 bases and J lost 5, with 12 bases in between. The CDR3 DNA reads as TGCAGCGGCCGATCCGGGAACGAGCAGTACTTC. This gives the protein CSGRSGNEQYF.

The chain is built from TRBV7-9 and TRBJ1-5; the match to TRBD1 covers 8 bases. Germline CDR1 reads SEHNR; CDR2 reads FQNEAQ (reference sequence). Trimming removed 5 bases from V and 6 bases from J; junction bases left unmatched: 6. The CDR3 loop spans 14 amino acids. CDR3: CASSRQGQGQPQHF. CDR3 sequence (DNA): TGTGCCAGCAGCCGACAGGGGCAGGGTCAGCCCCAGCATTTT.

This chain's CDR3 is CASSQDGTSGGANEQFF. In DNA, the CDR3 is TGCGCCAGCAGCCAAGATGGAACTAGCGGGGGGGCCAATGAGCAGTTCTTC. The genes are TRBV4-3 and TRBJ2-1; TRBD2 agrees at 13 bases. CDR1 and CDR2 from the germline V gene are LGHNA and YSLEER. The CDR3 is 17 residues long. The trim removed 0 bases at V and 6 bases at J, leaving 5 bases unmatched.

In this sample, this clonotype turned up a few times. The chain combines TRBV4-1 with TRBJ2-3; D might be TRBD2 (5 bases). Trimming cost V 4 bases and J 0 bases, with 11 bases left between them. The germline CDR1 and CDR2 sequences are MGHRA and YSYEKL. The CDR3 is made up of 15 amino acids. The CDR3 nucleotides are TGCGCCAGCAGCCCGGTGGACTGGAGCACAGATACGCAGTATTTT. It encodes CASSPVDWSTDTQYF.

The table lists this clonotype with a few counts. V and J are TRBV7-8 and TRBJ1-1; D ambiguous. V lost 5 bases and J lost 1, with 14 bases in between. The CDR3 totals 15 residues. Germline V CDR1 and CDR2: SGHVS, FQNEAQ. The DNA of the CDR3 is TGTGCCAGCAGCCCCATAGATGGACCGAACACTGAAGCTTTCTTT. This gives the protein CASSPIDGPNTEAFF.

The chain uses TRBV7-9 and TRBJ1-1; no definite D call. Trimming took off 4 bases at V and 4 bases at J, with 13 bases between the two ends. The CDR3 contains 14 residues. Per germline, CDR1 SEHNR and CDR2 FQNEAQ (reference sequence). The CDR3 region is CASSSNTVATEAFF. The DNA for the CDR3 is TGTGCCAGCAGCTCTAACACGGTCGCCACTGAAGCTTTCTTT.

In this sample, this clonotype turned up many times. The chain combines TRBV12-3 or TRBV12-4 with TRBJ2-3, with D tentatively TRBD2 (7 bases). The CDR3 has 15 residues. V was trimmed by 6 bases and J by 1 base, leaving 14 bases between them. The CDR3 coding sequence is TGTGCCAGCAGCCTAGGGGGGGGACGCACAGATACGCAGTATTTT. This sequence encodes CASSLGGGRTDTQYF.

The genes are TRBV12-3 or TRBV12-4 and TRBJ2-7; the match to TRBD1 covers 8 bases. The CDR3 has 15 residues. V was clipped by 6 bases and J by 3 bases; unmatched bases: 10. The CDR3 DNA reads TGTGCCAGCAGACCTGGACAGGGTGGGGGCTACGAGCAGTACTTC. It encodes CASRPGQGGGYEQYF.

In DNA form, the CDR3 reads TGTGCCAGCAGCCTTGGACGCCTAGAAAAACTGTTTTTT. Translating gives CASSLGRLEKLFF. The chain uses TRBV7-2 and TRBJ1-4; D uncertain. CDR3 length: 13 amino acids. V was clipped by 5 bases and J by 8 bases, with 12 bases between them. Germline CDR1 and CDR2: SGHTA and FQGNSA.

The V call is TRBV7-9, the J call TRBJ2-1, with D perhaps being TRBD1 or TRBD2 (5 bases each). V lost 0 bases to trimming and J lost 1 base, with 10 bases between them. This CDR3 contains 16 residues. The germline V gene has CDR1 SEHNR and CDR2 FQNEAQ (reference sequence). The CDR3 DNA follows: TGTGCCAGCAGCTTAGCGCTTGGGGGATCCTACAATGAGCAGTTCTTC. Translating gives CASSLALGGSYNEQFF. Filled out from reference TRBV7-9 and TRBJ2-1, the complete variable domain reads DTGVSQNPRHKITKRGQNVTFRCDPISEHNRLYWYRQTLGQGPEFLTYFQNEAQLEKSRLLSDRFSAERPKGSFSTLEIQRTEQGDSAMYLCASSLALGGSYNEQFFGPGTRLTVL.

The V call is TRBV4-3, the J call TRBJ2-7, with D uncertain. The CDR3 totals 14 residues. V was clipped by 0 bases and J by 1 base, with 7 bases between them. Germline V CDR1 and CDR2: LGHNA, YSLEER. CDR3 coding DNA: TGCGCCAGCAGCCAAGATTACGAATCCTACGAGCAGTACTTC. This codes for CASSQDYESYEQYF.

V usage is TRBV7-2 and J usage is TRBJ2-2; D gene unclear. Germline V gives CDR1 SGHTA, CDR2 FQGNSA. Between the trimmed V and J ends, which lost 1 base and 4 bases, there was a span of 10 bases. CDR3 length equals 15 residues. The CDR3 nucleotides read TGTGCCAGCAGCTTAGTCCCACAGTTCACCGGGGAGCTGTTTTTT. Translation: CASSLVPQFTGELFF.

This clonotype has more than one count but fewer than ten. The J gene is TRBJ2-2, the V gene TRBV4-3; 7 nucleotides agree with TRBD1. Germline V gives CDR1 LGHNA, CDR2 YSLEER. V shed 6 bases, J shed 4 bases, and the junction held 11 bases outside the gene matches. This CDR3 has 16 residues. As DNA, the CDR3 is TGCGCCAGCAGGAACTGGGACAGAATCATCACCGGGGAGCTGTTTTTT. It codes for CASRNWDRIITGELFF.

This clonotype was recorded a few times. A junction end diverges from the germline sequence, so it may reflect a read error. The genes are TRBV10-3 and TRBJ1-6; the D is unclear. The CDR3 totals 14 residues. The germline CDR1 and CDR2 sequences are ENHRY and SYGVKD. The CDR3 sequence is CAVSRPSVDSPLHF. The CDR3 region has the DNA TGTGCCGTCAGCAGACCCTCCGTGGATTCACCCCTCCACTTT.

Only a few counts were recorded for this clonotype. The DNA for the CDR3 is TGCGCCAGCAGCCAAGAACCAATCGGAGAGACCCAGTACTTC. Its translation is CASSQEPIGETQYF. This chain uses TRBV4-1 with TRBJ2-5, with D unclear. The CDR3 runs to 14 residues. Between the trimmed V and J ends, which lost 0 bases and 4 bases, there was a span of 9 bases. In germline, CDR1 is MGHRA, CDR2 YSYEKL.

The chain carries TRBV7-2 and TRBJ1-2, with D possibly TRBD1 on 6 matching bases. V lost 5 bases, J lost 4 bases, and 14 bases lay in between. The CDR3 totals 14 residues. The germline gives CDR1 SGHTA, CDR2 FQGNSA. CDR3 in amino acids: CASSTLWGAYGYTF. CDR3 nucleotides: TGTGCCAGCAGCACCCTGTGGGGGGCCTATGGCTACACCTTC.

The chain combines TRBV13 with TRBJ2-3, with TRBD2 matching over 8 bases. V gave up 4 bases and J gave up 5 bases; unmatched junction bases: 17. The CDR3 loop spans 18 amino acids. Germline V gene data show CDR1 as PRHDT and CDR2 as FYEKMQ (reference sequence). In nucleotides, the CDR3 is TGTGCCAGCAGCTGGGGGGGGATACTAGCGGTAACGGGAGATACGCAGTATTTT. This codes for CASSWGGILAVTGDTQYF.

For the CDR3, the DNA is TGTGCCTGGATCGCTCACGCTGGTCGGGCTGAAGCTTTCTTT. It specifies CAWIAHAGRAEAFF. The rearrangement joins TRBV30 to TRBJ1-1; D remains ambiguous. This CDR3 is 14 amino acids long. The germline CDR1 and CDR2 sequences are GTSNPN and SVGIG (reference sequence). V was shortened by 4 bases and J by 6 bases, with 18 bases between the two germline ends.

V and J are TRBV11-2 and TRBJ2-3; 16 nucleotides line up with TRBD2. With V trimmed by 3 bases and J by 5 bases, 11 bases remained unmatched. CDR1 and CDR2 from the germline V gene are SGHAT and FQNNGV. The CDR3 has 19 amino acids. CDR3 in DNA: TGTGCCAGCAGCTTTGGGGGACTAGCGGGGGGGCCTTTCGGAGATACGCAGTATTTT. This translates into CASSFGGLAGGPFGDTQYF.

Note on this clonotype: This is likely a read error, given that the CDR3 carries no conserved phenylalanine or tryptophan at its end. The J gene is TRBJ2-1, the V gene TRBV5-1; D is possibly TRBD1 or TRBD2 (5 bases each). The CDR3 totals 14 residues. The V end lost 0 bases, the J end lost 6 bases, and 10 bases lay between the germline ends. Germline assignment: CDR1 SGHRS and CDR2 YFSETQ. The CDR3 here is CASSLDGDGNEQFS. The CDR3 DNA is TGCGCCAGCAGCTTGGACGGGGACGGCAATGAGCAGTTCTCC.

The rearrangement links TRBV4-3 to TRBJ1-1; D might be TRBD1 (5 bases). CDR1 is LGHNA and CDR2 is YSLEER in the germline V gene. V dropped 0 bases and J dropped 0 bases, with 11 bases sitting between them. The CDR3 runs 16 residues. CDR3 residues: CASSQDWRGLNTEAFF. The DNA for the CDR3 is TGCGCCAGCAGCCAAGATTGGAGGGGCCTGAACACTGAAGCTTTCTTT.

The sample holds many counts of this clonotype. The rearrangement uses TRBV28 and TRBJ1-5, with a weak D call TRBD1 (6 bases). Germline CDR1 reads MDHEN; CDR2 reads SYDVKM. The CDR3 is made up of 14 amino acids. The V gene lost 3 bases and the J gene lost 5 bases, with 11 bases spanning the gap. The CDR3 region has the DNA TGTGCCAGCAGTTTGAGCCAGGGGTATCAGCCCCAGCATTTT. Translated: CASSLSQGYQPQHF.

The chain is built from TRBV23-1 and TRBJ2-3, with TRBD1 identical over 8 bases. TRBV23-1 is an open reading frame whose function is uncertain. The CDR3 is made up of 18 amino acids. J was trimmed by 0 bases and V by 6 bases; bases with no gene match: 14. DNA of the CDR3: TGCGCCAGCAGCCCGCCGGACAGGGTATGGGCTAGCACAGATACGCAGTATTTT. Protein: CASSPPDRVWASTDTQYF.

Only a few counts were recorded for this clonotype. The chain employs TRBV7-2 and TRBJ1-1, with D unclear. Between the trimmed V and J ends, which lost 3 bases and 4 bases, there was a span of 12 bases. This CDR3 has 14 amino acids. Germline CDR1 reads SGHTA; CDR2 reads FQGNSA. CDR3 sequence (DNA): TGTGCCAGCAGCTTGAACCCGGGTGGCACTGAAGCTTTCTTT. Amino acid sequence: CASSLNPGGTEAFF.